These 13 T cell receptor beta chains originate from one sample sequenced in a study of shared clonotypes between healthy human individuals. Sequencing was performed with immunoSEQ multiplex PCR; in TCRdb, only in-frame clones are kept and a portion is missing. Found here are 2 million or so clones, approximately 95% of them singletons; the top ten hold 0.1% to 0.15%. Sequenced input: naive CD4+ T cells sorted from blood. Regarding subset: CD45RA+ positively selected. The receptors were sampled from a man aged 18 to 30 in good health.

The chain joins TRBV7-9 to TRBJ1-1; D uncertain. V dropped 2 bases and J dropped 8 bases, with 12 bases sitting between them. The CDR3 covers 13 residues. Germline V gives CDR1 SEHNR, CDR2 FQNEAQ (reference sequence). The CDR3 DNA reads as TGTGCCAGCAGCTTAAAGTCACACCTGGAAGCTTTCTTT. It yields the protein CASSLKSHLEAFF.

The chain links TRBV5-8 to TRBJ2-1; the match to TRBD1 covers 7 bases. CDR1 is SGHTS and CDR2 is YDEGEE in the germline V gene. Trimming cost V 0 bases and J 7 bases; bases outside gene matches: 4. This CDR3 contains 14 residues. In nucleotides, the CDR3 is TGTGCCAGCAGCTTGGGTGACAGGGTGAATGAGCAGTTCTTC. Its translation is CASSLGDRVNEQFF.

This chain uses TRBV2 with TRBJ2-7; no clear D. This CDR3 is 14 amino acids long. V gave up 4 bases and J gave up 0 bases, with 10 bases separating them. Germline V lookup: CDR1 SNHLY, CDR2 FYNNEI. Here the CDR3 reads CASSVYSLSYEQYF. CDR3 DNA sequence: TGTGCCAGCAGTGTGTACAGCCTCTCCTACGAGCAGTACTTC.

This chain links TRBV5-1 with TRBJ1-1; TRBD1 matches at 7 bases. Germline CDR1 is SGHRS and CDR2 is YFSETQ. The CDR3 is 15 residues long. The V gene end was trimmed by 2 bases and the J gene end by 7 bases; junction bases not matched to a gene: 11. The CDR3 DNA is TGCGCCAGCAGCTTCGAGACAGGGTCGTTGGGTGAAGCTTTCTTT. It codes for CASSFETGSLGEAFF.

This clone was picked up many times. The V gene is TRBV10-3, the J gene TRBJ2-3, with D perhaps TRBD1 (5 bases). The V end lost 7 bases, the J end lost 6 bases, and 5 bases lay between the germline ends. Germline CDR1 ENHRY, CDR2 SYGVKD. CDR3 length: 10 amino acids. The CDR3 DNA is TGTGCCATCACAGGGGATACGCAGTATTTT. Encoded protein: CAITGDTQYF.

This clone was recorded only once. The chain recombines TRBV19 with TRBJ2-7; D gene unclear. The ends were cut back, 5 bases at V and 6 bases at J, with 8 bases in the middle. The CDR3 sequence is 11 residues long. The germline V gene encodes CDR1 LNHDA and CDR2 SQIVND (reference sequence). CDR3 region: CASSVLCEQYF. CDR3 in DNA: TGTGCCAGTAGTGTTCTCTGCGAGCAGTACTTC.

V is TRBV4-2 and J is TRBJ2-7; D ambiguous. Deletions cut 0 bases from V and 2 bases from J, with 8 bases between. CDR3 size: 14 residues. In germline, CDR1 is LGHNA, CDR2 YNFKEQ. The CDR3: CASSQEAATYEQYF. CDR3 bases: TGTGCCAGCAGCCAAGAGGCGGCCACCTACGAGCAGTACTTC.

The rearrangement links TRBV2 to TRBJ1-6; D is ambiguous. The length of the CDR3 is 15 residues. CDR1 and CDR2 from the germline V gene are SNHLY and FYNNEI. The V gene lost 4 bases and the J gene lost 2 bases, with 9 bases spanning the gap. In DNA form, the CDR3 reads TGTGCCAGCAGTGGGCCGACACCCTATAATTCACCCCTCCACTTT. This translates into CASSGPTPYNSPLHF.

V is TRBV5-1 and J is TRBJ2-1; 8 bases align to TRBD1. The CDR3 has 14 amino acids. Per the germline V gene, CDR1 is SGHRS and CDR2 is YFSETQ. The V and J ends lost 0 bases and 9 bases, in that order; junction bases with no gene match: 5. The CDR3 is CASSLDRTGSEQFF. The DNA of the CDR3 is TGCGCCAGCAGCTTGGATAGGACAGGGAGTGAGCAGTTCTTC.

Only one count was recorded for this clone. The chain joins TRBV18 to TRBJ2-2; no clear D gene. Trimming pared 3 bases from V and 6 bases from J, leaving 11 bases between. The germline V gene encodes CDR1 KGHSH and CDR2 LQKENI. The CDR3 is 14 amino acids. For the CDR3, the DNA is TGTGCCAGCTCACCGCTGGTGGGATCCGGGGAGCTGTTTTTT. Translating it yields CASSPLVGSGELFF.

The chain is built from TRBV28 and TRBJ2-6; weak D call: TRBD2 (6 bases). Germline lookup yields CDR1 MDHEN and CDR2 SYDVKM. This CDR3 region has 13 residues. The V and J ends lost 6 bases and 4 bases respectively, with 7 bases between them. CDR3 amino acids: CASSGGGANVLTF. Written as DNA, the CDR3 is TGTGCCAGCAGCGGGGGAGGGGCCAACGTCCTGACTTTC.

The chain recombines TRBV29-1 with TRBJ1-5; no firm D call. CDR3 size: 13 residues. The V and J ends lost 6 bases and 1 base respectively, with 10 bases between them. The germline V gene encodes CDR1 SQVTM and CDR2 ANQGSEA. CDR3 DNA: TGCAGCGTCAAAACAGAGAGCAATCAGCCCCAGCATTTT. It encodes CSVKTESNQPQHF.

Of note for this clone: With a much larger clone just one base away, this may be a read error. Other DNA sequences in this sample translate to the same CDR3. The V gene is TRBV7-2, the J gene TRBJ1-5, with a possible D match to TRBD1 (6 bases). The CDR3 loop spans 14 amino acids. The germline V gene encodes CDR1 SGHTA and CDR2 FQGNSA. Deletions cut 4 bases from V and 2 bases from J, with 9 bases between. In nucleotides, the CDR3 is TGTGCCAGCAGCTCCCGACAGGGCAATCAGCCCCAGCATTTT. Translating it yields CASSSRQGNQPQHF.